These T cell receptor beta chains were read from a single sample in a study of shared clonotypes between healthy human individuals. The repertoire was sequenced with immunoSEQ multiplex PCR; TCRdb's copy has only in-frame clones and lacks some. The sample shows 740,000 or so clones, more than 70% of them seen only once. What was sequenced was memory CD4+ T cells sorted from blood. The receptor set was obtained from a woman aged 30 to 39 in good health. Each CDR3 is given with its conserved first and last residue. The D gene is left open where the match is weak. A row's size may be missing; if present it is once, few, many or a size class.

14 TRBJ2-7 - - TRBV6-5 TGTGCCAGCAGTTACCGAACTCGGCCCTACGAGCAGTACTTC CASSYRTRPYEQYF
18 TRBJ2-1 TRBD2 few TRBV18 TGTGCCAGCTCACCGAGCCTAGCGGGAGCGGGTTCCTACAATGAGCAGTTCTTC CASSPSLAGAGSYNEQFF
15 TRBJ1-1 TRBD1 - TRBV30 TGTGCCTGGAAGAAACGGACAGGGATGAACACTGAAGCTTTCTTT CAWKKRTGMNTEAFF
16 TRBJ2-7 - - TRBV4-1 TGCGCCAGCAGCCAAGATAACACGGGGAGCTCCTACGAGCAGTACTTC CASSQDNTGSSYEQYF
20 TRBJ2-2 - - TRBV5-4 TGTGCCAGCAGCTCAGCACCGGGACAGGGATCAGCGGGAGTCACCGGGGAGCTGTTTTTT CASSSAPGQGSAGVTGELFF
16 TRBJ2-1 - - TRBV7-9 TGTGCCAGCAGCGGGACAGCCTCCGGGACTAGGGGTCGGCAGTTCTTC CASSGTASGTRGRQFF
17 TRBJ2-5 TRBD2 - TRBV7-6 TGTGCCAGCAGCTTAGATTTTCTAGCGGGGGTTCAAGAGACCCAGTACTTC CASSLDFLAGVQETQYF
15 TRBJ2-7 - once TRBV6-1 TGTGCCAGCGATCTCGGGATCGAAGACGCCTACGAGCAGTACTTC CASDLGIEDAYEQYF
12 TRBJ2-7 TRBD2 - TRBV10-3 TGTGCCATCGCGGGAGCCGGAGACGAGCAGTACTTC CAIAGAGDEQYF
18 TRBJ2-5 TRBD2 - TRBV5-1 TGCGCCAGCACCGCCGGCCTTCATAGCGGGAGGAACACGGAGACCCAGTACTTC CASTAGLHSGRNTETQYF
13 TRBJ2-5 - - TRBV6-5 TGTGCCAGCAGTTACAACAAAAAAGAGACCCAGTACTTC CASSYNKKETQYF
14 TRBJ2-7 - - TRBV27 TGTGCCAGCAGTCTCGCCGGGACAACCTACGAGCAGTACTTC CASSLAGTTYEQYF
12 TRBJ2-3 - - TRBV7-2 TGTGCCAGCAGCTCGTTCACAGATACGCAGTATTTT CASSSFTDTQYF
14 TRBJ1-2 TRBD1 - TRBV18 TGTGCCAGCTCACAGGACAGGGTGGCCTATGGCTACACCTTC CASSQDRVAYGYTF
11 TRBJ2-1 - - TRBV20-1 TGCAGTGCTGGGGCTACCAGAGAGCAGTTCTTC CSAGATREQFF
16 TRBJ2-3 TRBD2 - TRBV11-3 TGTGCCAGCAGCTACAGAGCGGGAGGGCCACCAGATACGCAGTATTTT CASSYRAGGPPDTQYF
15 TRBJ1-5 - - TRBV9 TGTGCCAGCAGCGTAGGGGACGGAACTGGCCAGCCCCAGCATTTT CASSVGDGTGQPQHF
17 TRBJ2-7 TRBD2 - TRBV28 TGTGCCAGCAGTTCTCTATCGATTAGCGGGAGTCTCAACGAGCAGTACTTC CASSSLSISGSLNEQYF
17 TRBJ2-7 TRBD2 once TRBV10-3 TGTGCCATCAGTGAGTGGGGCGGTACTAGCGCTCGACACGAGCAGTACTTC CAISEWGGTSARHEQYF
15 TRBJ2-7 TRBD2 - TRBV11-2 TGTGCCAGCAGCTCGCAATATCTAGCGGTTTACGAGCAGTACTTC CASSSQYLAVYEQYF
18 TRBJ1-3 - - TRBV28 TGTGCCAGCAGTTTGGCCCTGCGGACCTTAATCTCTGGAAACACCATATATTTT CASSLALRTLISGNTIYF
13 TRBJ2-5 - - TRBV28 TGTGCCAGCAAGGAGGGGCCGCAAGAGACCCAGTACTTC CASKEGPQETQYF